This T cell receptor (beta chain) comes out of a study of blood T cell repertoires in COVID-19. Study-wide context: Samples taken during acute and convalescent COVID-19 were collected in the United States, Italy and Spain.

Trimming cost V 5 bases and J 6 bases, with 19 bases left between them. This CDR3 has 15 residues. From germline, CDR1 is PRHDT and CDR2 FYEKMQ (reference sequence). Authors' data handling: The authors estimated nucleated cell counts from reference gene primer amplification. The data were produced by immunoSEQ multiplex PCR, yet TCRdb's version contains in-frame clones alone and is incomplete. The DNA was the basis for D and trimming; V, J and clone size are from that table. In the table there are 200,000 to 250,000 clones, roughly 80% of which are singletons. This TCR was recovered from a woman between 18 and 29 years old with acute or convalescent COVID-19. This sequence joins TRBV13 and TRBJ1-2; weak D call: TRBD1 (6 bases). Sequencing was done on a sample of peripheral blood. DNA for the CDR3: TGTGCCAGCAGCCCGCGGTGGGGGGGCGCCAATGGCTACACCTTC. This gives the protein CASSPRWGGANGYTF.